A single sample is the source of the 22 T cell receptor beta chains below, sequenced in a study of cytomegalovirus exposure and HLA in healthy donors (dated by TCRdb to about 2017). Library creation used the immunoSEQ multiplex PCR assay. For the multiplex PCR, a mixture combining 60 forward primers for TCR Vbeta segments and 13 reverse primers for TCR Jbeta segments was used. TCRdb mirrors the immuneACCESS table, restricted to in-frame sequences. Some clones are absent from its copies; in checked studies, under half trace to an unresolved V gene, and the reason for the others is unknown. The table for this sample lists about 200,000 clones. The ten largest clones capture 0.95% to 1.3% of the sample. Sequencing was performed on PBMCs. The receptors here all came from a girl between 2 and 10 years old in good health and CMV-seropositive.

V usage is TRBV2 and J usage is TRBJ1-4; possible D gene TRBD1, 6 bases. With 7 bases removed from V and 8 bases from J, the gap between germline ends came to 17 bases. CDR3 length equals 14 residues. CDR1 and CDR2 (germline): SNHLY, FYNNEI. CDR3 bases: TGTGCCAGCACCGACCGGGGGGCGCGGGAAAAACTGTTTTTT. Translated: CASTDRGAREKLFF. Together with reference TRBV2 and TRBJ1-4, the CDR3 gives the full variable domain: EPEVTQTPSHQVTQMGQEVILRCVPISNHLYFYWYRQILGQKVEFLVSFYNNEISEKSEIFDDQFSVERPDGSNFTLKIRSTKLEDSAMYFCASTDRGAREKLFFGSGTQLSVL.

The V call is TRBV5-4, the J call TRBJ2-5; 9 bases fit TRBD2. CDR1 SGHNT and CDR2 YYREEE come from the germline V gene (reference sequence). The CDR3 spans 15 residues. Losses at the gene ends were 1 base for V and 1 base for J; bases not matched to a gene: 2. CDR3 in DNA: TGTGCCAGCAGCTTGACGGGACTAGCCCAAGAGACCCAGTACTTC. Protein sequence: CASSLTGLAQETQYF.

The rearrangement uses TRBV2 and TRBJ2-1; 9 bases line up with TRBD2. The germline gives CDR1 SNHLY, CDR2 FYNNEI. Trimming cost V 8 bases and J 0 bases; bases outside gene matches: 2. The CDR3 has 14 amino acids. The DNA for the CDR3 is TGTGCCAGCGCGACTAGCGGCTCCTACAATGAGCAGTTCTTC. Translated, it gives CASATSGSYNEQFF.

This chain joins TRBV27 and TRBJ1-1; D unclear. The V and J ends lost 8 bases and 0 bases respectively, with 10 bases between them. CDR3 length equals 13 residues. Germline V gives CDR1 MNHEY, CDR2 SMNVEV (reference sequence). CDR3 coding DNA: TGTGCCAGCGGCAGCGTTCTGAACACTGAAGCTTTCTTT. Its translation: CASGSVLNTEAFF.

This chain links TRBV7-2 with TRBJ1-2; D gene uncertain. The CDR3 covers 14 residues. Per the germline V gene, CDR1 is SGHTA and CDR2 is FQGNSA. V lost 5 bases to trimming and J lost 0 bases, with 10 bases between them. CDR3 nucleotide sequence: TGTGCCAGCAGCCCCGCCGGGGCTAACTATGGCTACACCTTC. This gives the protein CASSPAGANYGYTF.

The chain carries TRBV7-9 and TRBJ1-2, with 7 positions matching TRBD1. V trimming: 5 bases; J trimming: 4 bases; junction bases outside the gene matches: 1. Germline CDR1 reads SEHNR; CDR2 reads FQNEAQ (reference sequence). The CDR3 runs 12 residues. CDR3 in amino acids: CASSRDSYGYTF. Written as DNA, the CDR3 is TGTGCCAGCAGCCGGGACAGCTATGGCTACACCTTC.

This chain uses TRBV30 with TRBJ1-1, with 7 positions matching TRBD1. Germline-derived CDR1 and CDR2 are GTSNPN and SVGIG (reference sequence). The CDR3 has 22 residues. V shed 5 bases, J shed 1 base, and the junction held 31 bases outside the gene matches. The CDR3 DNA reads TGTGCCTGGTGGAGCTTAACTTTCCGGACAGGTATTATGTTGATGAGGAACACTGAAGCTTTCTTT. Translated: CAWWSLTFRTGIMLMRNTEAFF.

This sequence joins TRBV4-1 and TRBJ2-5; 9 positions agree with TRBD1. Near its end, the DNA agrees better with TRBJ2-7, so the J call may be wrong. The CDR3 is 16 amino acids. From germline, CDR1 is MGHRA and CDR2 YSYEKL. The CDR3 here is CASRPLPGQGSYEQYF. The CDR3 DNA reads TGCGCCAGCAGGCCGCTTCCGGGACAGGGATCCTACGAGCAGTACTTC.

The chain recombines TRBV29-1 with TRBJ1-1; D might be TRBD1 (5 bases). This CDR3 has 12 amino acids. Between the trimmed V and J ends, which lost 7 bases and 4 bases, there was a span of 13 bases. Germline V gene data show CDR1 as SQVTM and CDR2 as ANQGSEA. DNA of the CDR3: TGCAGCGGGGGGGAGGGAACCACTGAAGCTTTCTTT. It specifies CSGGEGTTEAFF.

J is TRBJ2-2 and V is TRBV19; TRBD2 aligns across 9 bases. Germline V CDR1 and CDR2: LNHDA, SQIVND (reference sequence). J was trimmed by 6 bases and V by 8 bases; bases with no gene match: 4. The CDR3 has 13 amino acids. The CDR3 nucleotides read TGTGCCAGTGGCCTAGCGGGACCCGGGGAGCTGTTTTTT. It specifies CASGLAGPGELFF.

The rearrangement links TRBV30 to TRBJ2-3; 9 bases are a match to TRBD1. Germline CDR1 is GTSNPN and CDR2 is SVGIG (reference sequence). This CDR3 has 17 residues. Trimming removed 0 bases from V and 1 base from J; junction bases left unmatched: 8. The CDR3 here is CAWSVPDRGDGTDTQYF. The DNA for the CDR3 is TGTGCCTGGAGTGTCCCGGACAGGGGCGATGGCACAGATACGCAGTATTTT.

This chain uses TRBV2 with TRBJ2-4; D is perhaps TRBD1 (5 bases). V lost 6 bases, J lost 7 bases, and 25 bases lay in between. This CDR3 is 17 amino acids long. CDR1 is SNHLY, CDR2 FYNNEI, per germline. The CDR3 sequence: CASRGIDRTLTRNIQYF. The CDR3 nucleotides are TGTGCCAGCAGGGGAATAGACAGAACGTTGACTCGTAACATTCAGTACTTC.

The chain is built from TRBV2 and TRBJ2-3; 9 bases align to TRBD2. Trimming removed 3 bases from V and 4 bases from J; junction bases left unmatched: 11. The CDR3 contains 17 residues. Looked up from germline, CDR1 is SNHLY and CDR2 is FYNNEI. In nucleotides, the CDR3 is TGTGCCAGCAGTGAGTCTTCGCTAGCGGGAATCCCAGATACGCAGTATTTT. Protein sequence: CASSESSLAGIPDTQYF.

The chain recombines TRBV6-6 with TRBJ1-2; maybe TRBD1 (5 bases). Germline V CDR1 and CDR2: MNHNY, SVGAGI (reference sequence). The CDR3 sequence is 12 residues long. Trimming took off 4 bases at V and 7 bases at J, with 10 bases between the two ends. The DNA for the CDR3 is TGTGCCAGCAGTTTTGTCGGGGGTGGCTACACCTTC. Protein product: CASSFVGGGYTF.

The chain recombines TRBV6-1 with TRBJ1-1; D not resolved. Germline-derived CDR1 and CDR2 are MNHNS and SASEGT. Trimming took off 6 bases at V and 0 bases at J, with 11 bases between the two ends. CDR3 size: 14 residues. The CDR3 sequence: CASSPGRMNTEAFF. The DNA of the CDR3 is TGTGCCAGCAGCCCAGGCAGGATGAACACTGAAGCTTTCTTT.

The V call is TRBV7-8, the J call TRBJ1-5, with 10 bases fitting TRBD1. The V gene end was trimmed by 4 bases and the J gene end by 6 bases; junction bases not matched to a gene: 3. This CDR3 has 14 residues. CDR1 SGHVS and CDR2 FQNEAQ come from the germline V gene. CDR3 in amino acids: CASSSTGGSQPQHF. Here the CDR3 DNA reads TGTGCCAGCAGCTCGACAGGGGGCAGTCAGCCCCAGCATTTT. The full variable domain, rest sourced from reference TRBV7-8 and TRBJ1-5, is GAGVSQSPRYKVAKRGQDVALRCDPISGHVSLFWYQQALGQGPEFLTYFQNEAQLDKSGLPSDRFFAERPEGSVSTLKIQRTQQEDSAVYLCASSSTGGSQPQHFGDGTRLSIL.

This chain links TRBV11-3 with TRBJ2-1, with a tentative D call TRBD2 (6 bases). Germline V lookup: CDR1 SGHNT, CDR2 YENEEA. Trimming pared 5 bases from V and 6 bases from J, leaving 14 bases between. This CDR3 spans 14 amino acids. The CDR3: CASSTGTLSNEQFF. In DNA form, the CDR3 reads TGTGCCAGCAGCACCGGGACTTTGAGCAATGAGCAGTTCTTC.

The rearrangement uses TRBV27 and TRBJ2-1, with 7 bases fitting TRBD2. J was trimmed by 6 bases and V by 3 bases; bases with no gene match: 8. Per germline, CDR1 MNHEY and CDR2 SMNVEV (reference sequence). This CDR3 comprises 15 residues. CDR3 DNA sequence: TGTGCCAGCAGTTTCGGGGGAGGGCCCCCCAATGAGCAGTTCTTC. It specifies CASSFGGGPPNEQFF.

This rearrangement joins TRBV4-1 to TRBJ2-5; weak D call: TRBD1 (5 bases). The J call may be mistaken, given a closer DNA end match to TRBJ2-7. Germline CDR1 reads MGHRA; CDR2 reads YSYEKL. The CDR3 spans 14 residues. Here the CDR3 reads CASSHVTEYYEQYF. The CDR3 bases are TGCGCCAGCAGCCACGTGACAGAGTACTACGAGCAGTACTTC.

The genes are TRBV18 and TRBJ1-5; the D gene is possibly TRBD1 (6 bases). CDR1 is KGHSH, CDR2 LQKENI, per germline. The CDR3 has 16 amino acids. V was shortened by 3 bases and J by 4 bases, with 16 bases between the two germline ends. In DNA form, the CDR3 reads TGTGCCAGCTCACCCCGGACAGCTCCTGGGAATCAGCCCCAGCATTTT. Its protein product is CASSPRTAPGNQPQHF.

The rearrangement uses TRBV25-1 and TRBJ1-1; maybe TRBD1 (6 bases). The germline V and J ends were trimmed by 6 bases and 7 bases, with 9 bases remaining between them. In germline, CDR1 is MGHDK, CDR2 SYGVNS. The CDR3 loop spans 11 amino acids. The CDR3 bases are TGTGCCAGCAGCAGGGGTTTTGAAGCTTTCTTT. Translating it yields CASSRGFEAFF.

This chain joins TRBV9 and TRBJ1-2, with 9 bases fitting TRBD1. The J segment lost 5 bases and the V segment lost 3 bases, leaving 8 bases of the junction unmatched. The CDR3 length is 15 residues. Germline CDR1 and CDR2: SGDLS and YYNGEE. This CDR3 is CASSDTGGIRYGYTF. The CDR3 region has the DNA TGTGCCAGCAGCGACACAGGGGGCATTCGGTATGGCTACACCTTC.